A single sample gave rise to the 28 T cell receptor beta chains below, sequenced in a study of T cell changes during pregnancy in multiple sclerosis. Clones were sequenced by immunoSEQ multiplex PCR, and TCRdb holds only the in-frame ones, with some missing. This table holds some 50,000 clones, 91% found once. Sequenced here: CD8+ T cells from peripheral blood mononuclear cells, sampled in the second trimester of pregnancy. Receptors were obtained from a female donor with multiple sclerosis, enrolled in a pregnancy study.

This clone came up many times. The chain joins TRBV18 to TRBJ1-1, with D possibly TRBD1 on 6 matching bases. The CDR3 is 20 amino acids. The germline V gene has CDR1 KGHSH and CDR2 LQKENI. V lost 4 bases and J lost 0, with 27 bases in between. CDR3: CASSLSDSYDAEGVNTEAFF. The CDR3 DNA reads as TGTGCCAGCTCACTTTCGGACAGTTACGACGCCGAAGGGGTGAACACTGAAGCTTTCTTT.

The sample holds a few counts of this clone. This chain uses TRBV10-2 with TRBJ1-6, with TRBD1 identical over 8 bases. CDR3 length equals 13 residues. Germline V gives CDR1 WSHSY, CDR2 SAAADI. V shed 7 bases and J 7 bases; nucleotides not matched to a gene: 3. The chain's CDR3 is CASTDRANSPLHF. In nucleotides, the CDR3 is TGCGCCAGCACGGACAGGGCGAATTCACCCCTCCACTTT.

CDR3 coding DNA: TGTGCCAGCAGCTTAGGACTAGATACGCAGTATTTT. The encoded protein is CASSLGLDTQYF. The chain is built from TRBV11-2 and TRBJ2-3; D gene unclear. The CDR3 is 12 residues long. Germline V CDR1 and CDR2: SGHAT, FQNNGV. V was pared by 1 base and J by 5 bases, with 4 bases between.

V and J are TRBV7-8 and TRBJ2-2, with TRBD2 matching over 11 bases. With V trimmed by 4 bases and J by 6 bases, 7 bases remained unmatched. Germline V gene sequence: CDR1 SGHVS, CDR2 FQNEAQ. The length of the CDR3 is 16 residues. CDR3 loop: CASSSSGGPLPGELFF. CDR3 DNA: TGTGCCAGCAGCTCTAGCGGGGGGCCTCTTCCCGGGGAGCTGTTTTTT.

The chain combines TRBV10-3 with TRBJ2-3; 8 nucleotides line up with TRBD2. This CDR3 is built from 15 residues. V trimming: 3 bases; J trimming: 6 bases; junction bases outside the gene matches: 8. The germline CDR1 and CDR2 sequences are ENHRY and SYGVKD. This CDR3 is CAISDPGGVLDTQYF. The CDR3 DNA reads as TGTGCCATCAGTGACCCGGGAGGGGTTTTGGATACGCAGTATTTT.

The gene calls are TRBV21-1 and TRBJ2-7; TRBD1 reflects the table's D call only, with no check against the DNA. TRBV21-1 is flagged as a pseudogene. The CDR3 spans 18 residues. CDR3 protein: CASSLCPGQGGLSPILGF. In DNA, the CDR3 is TGTGCCAGCAGCCTTTGCCCGGGACAGGGGGGCCTTTCCCCTATCCTTGGATTC.

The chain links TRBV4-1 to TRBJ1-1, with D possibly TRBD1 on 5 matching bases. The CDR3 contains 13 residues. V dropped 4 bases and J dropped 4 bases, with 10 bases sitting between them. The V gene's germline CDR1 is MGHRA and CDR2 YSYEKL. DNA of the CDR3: TGCGCCAGCAGCCCTCAGGGCGGCACTGAAGCTTTCTTT. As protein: CASSPQGGTEAFF.

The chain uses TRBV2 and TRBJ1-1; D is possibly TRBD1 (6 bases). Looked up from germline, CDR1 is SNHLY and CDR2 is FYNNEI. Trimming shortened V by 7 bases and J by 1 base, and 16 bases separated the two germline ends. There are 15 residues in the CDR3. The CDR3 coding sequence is TGTGCCAGCACAGGCGGGGGCTGGGGGAACACTGAAGCTTTCTTT. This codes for CASTGGGWGNTEAFF.

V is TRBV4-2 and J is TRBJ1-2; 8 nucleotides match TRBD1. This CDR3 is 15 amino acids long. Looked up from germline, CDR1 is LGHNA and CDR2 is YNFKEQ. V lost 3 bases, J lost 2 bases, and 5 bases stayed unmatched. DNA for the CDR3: TGTGCCAGCAGCCATCCGGGACAGGAGAACTATGGCTACACCTTC. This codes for CASSHPGQENYGYTF.

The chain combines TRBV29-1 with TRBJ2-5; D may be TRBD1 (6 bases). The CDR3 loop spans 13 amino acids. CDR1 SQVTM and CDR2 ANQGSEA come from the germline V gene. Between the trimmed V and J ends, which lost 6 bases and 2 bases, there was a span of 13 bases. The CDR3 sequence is CSVPMTGQETQYF. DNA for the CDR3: TGCAGCGTCCCGATGACAGGACAAGAGACCCAGTACTTC.

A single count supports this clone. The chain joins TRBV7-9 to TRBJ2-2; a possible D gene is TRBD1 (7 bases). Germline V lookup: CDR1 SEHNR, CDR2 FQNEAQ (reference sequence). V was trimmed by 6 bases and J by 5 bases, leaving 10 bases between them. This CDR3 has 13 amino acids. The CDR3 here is CASSPGGTGELFF. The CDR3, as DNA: TGTGCCAGCAGTCCAGGGGGGACCGGGGAGCTGTTTTTT.

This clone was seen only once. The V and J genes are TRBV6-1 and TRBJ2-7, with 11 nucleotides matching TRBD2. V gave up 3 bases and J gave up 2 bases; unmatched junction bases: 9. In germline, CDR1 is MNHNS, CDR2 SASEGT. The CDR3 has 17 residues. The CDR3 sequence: CASSDPISGGAAYEQYF. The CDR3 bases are TGTGCCAGCAGTGACCCCATTAGCGGGGGGGCAGCCTACGAGCAGTACTTC.

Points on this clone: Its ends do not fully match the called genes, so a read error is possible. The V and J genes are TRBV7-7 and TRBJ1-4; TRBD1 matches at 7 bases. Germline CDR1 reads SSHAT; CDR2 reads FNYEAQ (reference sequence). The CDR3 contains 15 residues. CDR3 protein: CASSWSDREDEKLFF. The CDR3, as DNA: TGTGCTAGCAGCTGGTCAGACAGGGAGGATGAAAAACTGTTTTTT.

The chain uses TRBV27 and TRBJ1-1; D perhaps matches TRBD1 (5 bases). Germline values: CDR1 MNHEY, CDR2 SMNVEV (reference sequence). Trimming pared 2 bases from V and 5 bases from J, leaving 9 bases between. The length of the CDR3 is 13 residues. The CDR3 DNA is TGTGCCAGCAGTTTAGGCAGGGCTACTGAAGCTTTCTTT. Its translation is CASSLGRATEAFF.

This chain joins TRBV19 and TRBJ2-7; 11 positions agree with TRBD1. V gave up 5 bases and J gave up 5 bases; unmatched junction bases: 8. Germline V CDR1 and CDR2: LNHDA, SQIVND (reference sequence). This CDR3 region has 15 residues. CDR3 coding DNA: TGTGCCAGTAGTGCCGGGACAGGGGGTACCAACGAGCAGTACTTC. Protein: CASSAGTGGTNEQYF.

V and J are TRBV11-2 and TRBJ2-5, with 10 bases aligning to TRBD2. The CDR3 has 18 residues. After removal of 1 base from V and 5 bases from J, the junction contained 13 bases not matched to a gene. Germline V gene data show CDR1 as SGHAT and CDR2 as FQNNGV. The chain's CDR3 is CASSLAGFSGGPRETQYF. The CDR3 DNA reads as TGTGCCAGCAGCTTAGCCGGGTTTAGCGGGGGGCCGCGGGAGACCCAGTACTTC.

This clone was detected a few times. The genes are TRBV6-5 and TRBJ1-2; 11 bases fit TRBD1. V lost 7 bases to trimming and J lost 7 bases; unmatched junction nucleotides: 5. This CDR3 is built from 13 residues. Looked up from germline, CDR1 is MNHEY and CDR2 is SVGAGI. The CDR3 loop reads CASIGQGATGYTF. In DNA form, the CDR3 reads TGTGCCAGCATCGGACAGGGGGCGACTGGCTACACCTTC.

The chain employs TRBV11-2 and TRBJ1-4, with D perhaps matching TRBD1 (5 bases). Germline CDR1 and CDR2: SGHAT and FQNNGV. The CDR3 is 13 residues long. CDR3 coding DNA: TGTGCTACCAGGGCGCGGACTAATGAAAAACTGTTTTTT. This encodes CATRARTNEKLFF.

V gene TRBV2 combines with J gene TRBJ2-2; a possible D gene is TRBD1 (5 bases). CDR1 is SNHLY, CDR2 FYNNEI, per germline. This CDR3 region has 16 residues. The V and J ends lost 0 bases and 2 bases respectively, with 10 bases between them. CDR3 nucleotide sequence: TGTGCCAGCAGTGAAGCCGCACAGGATAACACCGGGGAGCTGTTTTTT. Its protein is CASSEAAQDNTGELFF.

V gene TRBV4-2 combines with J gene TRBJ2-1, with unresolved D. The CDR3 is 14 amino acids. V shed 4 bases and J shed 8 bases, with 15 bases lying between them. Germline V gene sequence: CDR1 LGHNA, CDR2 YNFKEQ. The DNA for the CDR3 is TGTGCCAGCAGCCCTCGGCTAGTGTACGATGAGCAGTTCTTC. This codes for CASSPRLVYDEQFF.

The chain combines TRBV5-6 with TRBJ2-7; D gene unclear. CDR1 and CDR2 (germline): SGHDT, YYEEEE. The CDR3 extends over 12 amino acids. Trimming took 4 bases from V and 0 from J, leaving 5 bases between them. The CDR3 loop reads CASSTGSYEQYF. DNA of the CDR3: TGTGCCAGCAGCACCGGCTCCTACGAGCAGTACTTC.

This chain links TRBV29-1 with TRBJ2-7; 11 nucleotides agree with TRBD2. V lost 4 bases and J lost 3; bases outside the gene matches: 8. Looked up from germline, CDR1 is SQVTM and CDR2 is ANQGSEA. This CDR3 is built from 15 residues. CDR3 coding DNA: TGCAGCGTTGGTCTGACACTAGCGGGGGACTACGAGCAGTACTTC. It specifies CSVGLTLAGDYEQYF.

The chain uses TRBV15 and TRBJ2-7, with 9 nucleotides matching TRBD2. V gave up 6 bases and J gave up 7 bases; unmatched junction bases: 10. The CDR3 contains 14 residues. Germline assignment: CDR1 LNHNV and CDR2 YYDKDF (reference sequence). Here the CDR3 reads CATREVGGGEEQYF. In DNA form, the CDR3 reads TGTGCCACCAGGGAGGTGGGCGGGGGGGAAGAGCAGTACTTC.

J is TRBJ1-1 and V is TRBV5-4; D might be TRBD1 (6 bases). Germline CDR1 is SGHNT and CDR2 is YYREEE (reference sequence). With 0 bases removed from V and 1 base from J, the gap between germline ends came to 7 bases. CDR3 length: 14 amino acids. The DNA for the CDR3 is TGTGCCAGCAGCTTGGGGGGGCCGAACACTGAAGCTTTCTTT. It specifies CASSLGGPNTEAFF.

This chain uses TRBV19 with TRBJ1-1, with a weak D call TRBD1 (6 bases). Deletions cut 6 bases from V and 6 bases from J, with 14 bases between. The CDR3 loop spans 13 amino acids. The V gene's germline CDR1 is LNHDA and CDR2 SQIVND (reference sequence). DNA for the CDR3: TGTGCCAGTAGCCTACAGGGTGGGCCTGAAGCTTTCTTT. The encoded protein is CASSLQGGPEAFF.

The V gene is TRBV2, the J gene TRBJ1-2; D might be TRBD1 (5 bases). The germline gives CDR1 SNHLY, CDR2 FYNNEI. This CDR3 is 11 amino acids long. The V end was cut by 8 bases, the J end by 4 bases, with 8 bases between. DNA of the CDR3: TGTGCCAGCCAGACAGCCTATGGCTACACCTTC. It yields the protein CASQTAYGYTF.

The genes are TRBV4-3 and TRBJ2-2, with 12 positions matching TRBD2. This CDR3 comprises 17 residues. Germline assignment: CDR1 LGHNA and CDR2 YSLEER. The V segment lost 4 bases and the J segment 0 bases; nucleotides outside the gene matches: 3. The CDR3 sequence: CASSPASGGANTGELFF. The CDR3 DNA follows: TGCGCCAGCAGCCCCGCTAGCGGGGGGGCGAACACCGGGGAGCTGTTTTTT.

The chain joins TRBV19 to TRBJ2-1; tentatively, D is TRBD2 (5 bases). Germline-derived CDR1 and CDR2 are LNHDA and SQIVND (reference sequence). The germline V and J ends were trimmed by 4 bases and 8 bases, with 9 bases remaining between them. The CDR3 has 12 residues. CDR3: CASSTGSDEQFF. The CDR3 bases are TGTGCCAGTAGTACGGGGAGCGATGAGCAGTTCTTC.